What follows are 14 T cell receptor beta chains derived from one specimen sequenced in a study of siplizumab effects on memory and regulatory T cells. The protocol was immunoSEQ multiplex PCR, while the TCRdb copy is restricted to in-frame clones and leaves out a portion. The sample has roughly 56,000 clones, 80% to 95% seen once; the top ten hold about two fifths. The source material was CD8+ T cells sorted from blood. These receptors were collected from a human donor in good health.

The chain has TRBV21-1 and TRBJ1-1; TRBD1, the table's D call, lacks a check against the DNA. TRBV21-1 is annotated as a pseudogene. The CDR3 is made up of 13 amino acids. For the CDR3, the DNA is TGTGCCAGCAGCAAAACAGGGGGCACTGAAGCTTTCTTT. Translation: CASSKTGGTEAFF.

The J gene is TRBJ2-2, the V gene TRBV27, with 9 positions matching TRBD2. The CDR3 is 19 amino acids. Germline assignment: CDR1 MNHEY and CDR2 SMNVEV (reference sequence). Germline trimming cut 6 bases from V and 2 bases from J; bases unmatched to any gene: 16. The CDR3 region has the DNA TGTGCCAGCAGCCGCCCACTAGCGGGTGGGGCTGTTAACACCGGGGAGCTGTTTTTT. Amino acid sequence: CASSRPLAGGAVNTGELFF.

The chain employs TRBV7-9 and TRBJ1-6; D may be TRBD1 (6 bases). V was trimmed by 3 bases and J by 7 bases, leaving 16 bases between them. The CDR3 length is 16 residues. CDR1 and CDR2 (germline): SEHNR, FQNEAQ (reference sequence). CDR3 coding DNA: TGTGCCAGCAGCTTTTTGGGACACGGAGAGAATTCACCCCTCCACTTT. It yields the protein CASSFLGHGENSPLHF.

V is TRBV4-1 and J is TRBJ1-1; TRBD1 is a possible D gene (6 bases). CDR3 size: 16 residues. The germline V and J ends were trimmed by 0 bases and 5 bases, with 16 bases remaining between them. The germline gives CDR1 MGHRA, CDR2 YSYEKL. The CDR3 protein is CASSQDGSGASTEAFF. CDR3 DNA sequence: TGCGCCAGCAGCCAAGATGGCTCAGGGGCGAGTACTGAAGCTTTCTTT.

This clone is classed as medium-sized. This same CDR3 is encoded by further DNA sequences in the sample. This chain joins TRBV9 and TRBJ1-1; D is uncertain. Trimming removed 3 bases from V and 2 bases from J, with 5 bases in between. Germline V lookup: CDR1 SGDLS, CDR2 YYNGEE. The CDR3 sequence is 12 residues long. CDR3 in amino acids: CASSGSNTEAFF. CDR3 in DNA: TGTGCCAGCAGCGGATCCAACACTGAAGCTTTCTTT.

For the CDR3, the DNA is TGTGCCAGCAGTTTATCTGTCTCCCTTAACTACGAGCAGTACTTC. Its protein product is CASSLSVSLNYEQYF. The chain couples TRBV28 to TRBJ2-7; D ambiguous. This CDR3 spans 15 amino acids. The ends were cut back, 1 base at V and 3 bases at J, with 13 bases in the middle. CDR1 and CDR2 (germline): MDHEN, SYDVKM.

The rearrangement links TRBV27 to TRBJ2-7; D is unclear. CDR3 length: 16 amino acids. Trimming left V 8 bases short and J 1 base short, with 21 bases between. Germline CDR1 reads MNHEY; CDR2 reads SMNVEV (reference sequence). The CDR3 sequence: CASAFFGGEGSYEQYF. CDR3 sequence (DNA): TGTGCCAGCGCCTTTTTTGGTGGGGAAGGATCCTACGAGCAGTACTTC.

The chain combines TRBV2 with TRBJ2-1, with TRBD2 matching over 13 bases. V lost 6 bases and J lost 4; bases outside the gene matches: 6. CDR1 is SNHLY and CDR2 is FYNNEI in the germline V gene. The CDR3 runs to 16 residues. CDR3 residues: CASRETSGRDYNEQFF. CDR3 sequence (DNA): TGTGCCAGCAGGGAAACTAGCGGGAGGGATTACAATGAGCAGTTCTTC.

Here the CDR3 reads CAWSERPEGAKNIQYF. CDR3 nucleotide sequence: TGTGCCTGGAGCGAAAGACCGGAGGGAGCCAAAAACATTCAGTACTTC. The chain combines TRBV30 with TRBJ2-4, with D tentatively TRBD2 (6 bases). CDR3 length: 16 residues. Germline CDR1 is GTSNPN and CDR2 is SVGIG (reference sequence). Trimming took 3 bases from V and 0 from J, leaving 15 bases between them.

This rearrangement joins TRBV9 to TRBJ2-5; a weak D match, TRBD2 (5 bases). Per germline, CDR1 SGDLS and CDR2 YYNGEE. Trimming removed 0 bases from V and 3 bases from J, with 9 bases in between. The CDR3 runs to 14 residues. CDR3 protein: CASSVDLEEETQYF. Written as DNA, the CDR3 is TGTGCCAGCAGCGTAGATTTGGAGGAAGAGACCCAGTACTTC.

The genes are TRBV10-3 and TRBJ2-3; 9 bases fit TRBD2. J was trimmed by 2 bases and V by 8 bases; bases with no gene match: 5. The CDR3 is 14 residues long. The germline gives CDR1 ENHRY, CDR2 SYGVKD. CDR3 coding DNA: TGTGCCATCGCGGGGGGGTTCTTCACAGATACGCAGTATTTT. This gives the protein CAIAGGFFTDTQYF.

The rearrangement links TRBV18 to TRBJ2-7, with a weak D call TRBD1 (5 bases). The CDR3 length is 15 residues. Trimming stripped 4 bases from V and 2 bases from J, with 15 bases between. Germline CDR1 is KGHSH and CDR2 is LQKENI. The CDR3 DNA reads as TGTGCCAGCTCACACCGACAGTTGAGCACCTACGAGCAGTACTTC. It encodes CASSHRQLSTYEQYF.

This chain uses TRBV27 with TRBJ2-3; TRBD2 matches 8 bases. This CDR3 contains 14 residues. The germline gives CDR1 MNHEY, CDR2 SMNVEV (reference sequence). J lost 1 base, V lost 8 bases, and 5 bases had no gene match. CDR3 DNA: TGTGCCAGCGAAGCGGGAGTGGGCACAGATACGCAGTATTTT. This encodes CASEAGVGTDTQYF.

The chain uses TRBV10-2 and TRBJ1-3; D may be TRBD1 (5 bases). The CDR3 runs 12 residues. Trimming pared 5 bases from V and 8 bases from J, leaving 10 bases between. Germline loops: CDR1 WSHSY, CDR2 SAAADI. The CDR3 here is CASSYGADTIYF. CDR3 coding DNA: TGCGCCAGCAGTTATGGGGCGGACACCATATATTTT.